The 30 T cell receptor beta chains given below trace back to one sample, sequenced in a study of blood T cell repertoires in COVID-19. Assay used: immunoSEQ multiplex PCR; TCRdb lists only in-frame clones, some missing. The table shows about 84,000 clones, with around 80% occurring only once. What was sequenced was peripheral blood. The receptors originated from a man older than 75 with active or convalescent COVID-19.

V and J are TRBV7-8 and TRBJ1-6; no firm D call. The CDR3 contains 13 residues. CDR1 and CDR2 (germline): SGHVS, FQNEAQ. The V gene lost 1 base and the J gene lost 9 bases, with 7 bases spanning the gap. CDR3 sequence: CASSLDRFSPLHF. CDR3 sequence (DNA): TGTGCCAGCAGCTTAGACAGATTTTCACCCCTCCACTTT.

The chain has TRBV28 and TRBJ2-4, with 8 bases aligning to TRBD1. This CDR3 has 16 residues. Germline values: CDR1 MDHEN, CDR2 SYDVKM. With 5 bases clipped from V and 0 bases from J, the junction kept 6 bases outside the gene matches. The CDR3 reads CASSLTGAVAKNIQYF. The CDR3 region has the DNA TGTGCCAGCAGTCTGACAGGGGCGGTAGCCAAAAACATTCAGTACTTC. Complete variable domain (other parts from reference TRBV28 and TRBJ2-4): DVKVTQSSRYLVKRTGEKVFLECVQDMDHENMFWYRQDPGLGLRLIYFSYDVKMKEKGDIPEGYSVSREKKERFSLILESASTNQTSMYLCASSLTGAVAKNIQYFGAGTRLSVL.

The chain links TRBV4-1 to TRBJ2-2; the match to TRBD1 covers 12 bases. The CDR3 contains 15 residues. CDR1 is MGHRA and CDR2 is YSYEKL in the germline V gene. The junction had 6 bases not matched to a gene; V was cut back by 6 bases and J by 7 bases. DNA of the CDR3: TGCGCCAGCAGACCCGGGACAGGGGGCAGCGGGGAGCTGTTTTTT. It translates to CASRPGTGGSGELFF.

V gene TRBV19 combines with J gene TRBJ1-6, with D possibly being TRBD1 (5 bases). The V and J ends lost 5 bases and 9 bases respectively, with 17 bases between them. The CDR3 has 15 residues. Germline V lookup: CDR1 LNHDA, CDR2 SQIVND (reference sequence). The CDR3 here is CASSPSDGQTSPLHF. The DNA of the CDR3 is TGTGCCAGTAGTCCTTCTGACGGACAAACTTCACCCCTCCACTTT.

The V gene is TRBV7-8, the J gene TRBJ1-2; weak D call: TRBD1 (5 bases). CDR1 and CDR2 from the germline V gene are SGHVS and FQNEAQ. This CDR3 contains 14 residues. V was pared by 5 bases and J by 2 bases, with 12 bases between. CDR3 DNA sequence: TGTGCCAGCAGCCCGAGCAGGGTAAACTATGGCTACACCTTC. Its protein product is CASSPSRVNYGYTF.

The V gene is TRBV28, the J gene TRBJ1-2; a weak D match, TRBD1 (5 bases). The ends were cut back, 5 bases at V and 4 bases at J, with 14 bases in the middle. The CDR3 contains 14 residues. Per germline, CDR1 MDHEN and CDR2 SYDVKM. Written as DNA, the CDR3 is TGTGCCAGCAGTCCCCTCGGTAGGGGCTATGGCTACACCTTC. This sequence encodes CASSPLGRGYGYTF.

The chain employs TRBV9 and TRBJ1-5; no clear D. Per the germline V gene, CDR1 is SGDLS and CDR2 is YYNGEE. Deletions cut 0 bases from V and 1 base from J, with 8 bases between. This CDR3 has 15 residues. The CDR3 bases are TGTGCCAGCAGCGTAGGAGAATACAGCAATCAGCCCCAGCATTTT. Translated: CASSVGEYSNQPQHF.

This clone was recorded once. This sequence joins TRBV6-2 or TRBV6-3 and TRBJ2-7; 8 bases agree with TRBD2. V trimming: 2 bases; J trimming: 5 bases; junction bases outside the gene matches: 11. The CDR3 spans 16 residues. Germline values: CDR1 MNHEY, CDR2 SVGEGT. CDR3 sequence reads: CASSYGLLAGQNEQYF. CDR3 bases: TGTGCCAGCAGTTACGGCCTGCTAGCGGGCCAAAACGAGCAGTACTTC.

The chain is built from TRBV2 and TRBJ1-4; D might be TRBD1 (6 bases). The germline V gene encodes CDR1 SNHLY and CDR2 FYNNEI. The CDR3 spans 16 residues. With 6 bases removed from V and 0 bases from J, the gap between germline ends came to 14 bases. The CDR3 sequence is CASRSDRTATNEKLFF. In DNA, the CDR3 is TGTGCCAGCAGATCGGACAGAACAGCAACTAATGAAAAACTGTTTTTT.

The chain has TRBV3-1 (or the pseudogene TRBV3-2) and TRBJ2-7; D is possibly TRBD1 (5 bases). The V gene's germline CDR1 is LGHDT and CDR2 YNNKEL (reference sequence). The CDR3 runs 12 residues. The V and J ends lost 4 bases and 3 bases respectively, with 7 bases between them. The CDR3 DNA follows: TGTGCCAGCAGCCGAGACAGCTACGAGCAGTACTTC. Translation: CASSRDSYEQYF.

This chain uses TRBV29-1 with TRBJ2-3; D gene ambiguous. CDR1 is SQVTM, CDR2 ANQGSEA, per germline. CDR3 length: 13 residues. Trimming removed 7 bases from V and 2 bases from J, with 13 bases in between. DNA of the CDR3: TGCAGCGGAGTGACTGCCCTCACAGATACGCAGTATTTT. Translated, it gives CSGVTALTDTQYF.

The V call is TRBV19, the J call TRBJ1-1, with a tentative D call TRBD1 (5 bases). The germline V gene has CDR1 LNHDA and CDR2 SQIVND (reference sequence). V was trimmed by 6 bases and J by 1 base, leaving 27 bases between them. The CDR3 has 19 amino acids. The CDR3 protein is CASSPRRPGWTRTNTEAFF. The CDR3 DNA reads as TGTGCCAGTAGCCCCCGCCGGCCAGGGTGGACCCGGACGAACACTGAAGCTTTCTTT.

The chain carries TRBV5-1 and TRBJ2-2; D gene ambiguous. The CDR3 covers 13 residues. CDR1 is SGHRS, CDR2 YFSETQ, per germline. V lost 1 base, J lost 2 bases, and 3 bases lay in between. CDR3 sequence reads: CASSLLNTGELFF. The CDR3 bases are TGCGCCAGCAGCTTGTTAAACACCGGGGAGCTGTTTTTT.

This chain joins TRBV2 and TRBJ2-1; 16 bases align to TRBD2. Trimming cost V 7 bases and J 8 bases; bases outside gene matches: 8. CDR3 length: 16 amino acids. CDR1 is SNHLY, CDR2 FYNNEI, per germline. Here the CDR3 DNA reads TGTGCCAGCACCTTGGGACTAGCGGGAGGGCCCCATGAGCAGTTCTTC. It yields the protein CASTLGLAGGPHEQFF. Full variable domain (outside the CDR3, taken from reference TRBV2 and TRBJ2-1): EPEVTQTPSHQVTQMGQEVILRCVPISNHLYFYWYRQILGQKVEFLVSFYNNEISEKSEIFDDQFSVERPDGSNFTLKIRSTKLEDSAMYFCASTLGLAGGPHEQFFGPGTRLTVL.

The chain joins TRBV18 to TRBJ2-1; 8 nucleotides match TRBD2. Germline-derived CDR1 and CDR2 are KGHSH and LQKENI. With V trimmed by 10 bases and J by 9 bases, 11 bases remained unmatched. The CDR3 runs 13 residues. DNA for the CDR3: TGTGCCACCACCACAGCGGGAGAATTTGAGCAGTTCTTC. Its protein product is CATTTAGEFEQFF.

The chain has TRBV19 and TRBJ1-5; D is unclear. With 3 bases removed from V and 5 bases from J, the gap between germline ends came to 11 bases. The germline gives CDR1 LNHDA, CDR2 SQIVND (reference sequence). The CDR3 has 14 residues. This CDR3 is CASSMSGYDQPQHF. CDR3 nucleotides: TGTGCCAGTAGTATGTCAGGCTACGATCAGCCCCAGCATTTT.

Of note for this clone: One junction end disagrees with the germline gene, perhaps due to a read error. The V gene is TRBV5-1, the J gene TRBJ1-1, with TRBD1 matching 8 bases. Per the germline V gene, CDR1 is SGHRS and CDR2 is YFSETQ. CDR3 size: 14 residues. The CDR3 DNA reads TGCGCCAGCAGCCCGACAGGGGCGAACGCTGAAGCTTTCTTT. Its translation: CASSPTGANAEAFF. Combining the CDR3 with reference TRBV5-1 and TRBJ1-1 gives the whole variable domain KAGVTQTPRYLIKTRGQQVTLSCSPISGHRSVSWYQQTPGQGLQFLFEYFSETQRNKGNFPGRFSGRQFSNSRSEMNVSTLELGDSALYLCASSPTGANAEAFFGQGTRLTVV.

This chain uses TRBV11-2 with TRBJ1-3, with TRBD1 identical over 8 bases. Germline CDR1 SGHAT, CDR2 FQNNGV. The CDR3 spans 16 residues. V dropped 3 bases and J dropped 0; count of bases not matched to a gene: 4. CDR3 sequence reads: CASSLGQVDSGNTIYF. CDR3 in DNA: TGTGCCAGCAGCTTGGGACAGGTGGACTCTGGAAACACCATATATTTT.

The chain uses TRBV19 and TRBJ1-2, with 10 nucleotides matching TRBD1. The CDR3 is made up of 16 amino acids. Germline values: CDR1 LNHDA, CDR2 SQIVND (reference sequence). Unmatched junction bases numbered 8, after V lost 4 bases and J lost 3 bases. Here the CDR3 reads CASSTQPGQGHYGYTF. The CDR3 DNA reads TGTGCCAGTAGTACACAACCGGGACAGGGGCACTATGGCTACACCTTC. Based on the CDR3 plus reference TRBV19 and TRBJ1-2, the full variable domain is DGGITQSPKYLFRKEGQNVTLSCEQNLNHDAMYWYRQDPGQGLRLIYYSQIVNDFQKGDIAEGYSVSREKKESFPLTVTSAQKNPTAFYLCASSTQPGQGHYGYTFGSGTRLTVV.

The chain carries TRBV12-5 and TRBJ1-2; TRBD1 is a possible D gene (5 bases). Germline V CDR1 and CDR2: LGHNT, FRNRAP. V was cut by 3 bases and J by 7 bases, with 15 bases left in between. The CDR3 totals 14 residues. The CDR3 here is CASGLSDTGGGYTF. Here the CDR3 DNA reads TGTGCTAGTGGTTTATCAGACACCGGGGGTGGCTACACCTTC. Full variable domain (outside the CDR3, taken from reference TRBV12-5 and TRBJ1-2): DARVTQTPRHKVTEMGQEVTMRCQPILGHNTVFWYRQTMMQGLELLAYFRNRAPLDDSGMPKDRFSAEMPDATLATLKIQPSEPRDSAVYFCASGLSDTGGGYTFGSGTRLTVV.

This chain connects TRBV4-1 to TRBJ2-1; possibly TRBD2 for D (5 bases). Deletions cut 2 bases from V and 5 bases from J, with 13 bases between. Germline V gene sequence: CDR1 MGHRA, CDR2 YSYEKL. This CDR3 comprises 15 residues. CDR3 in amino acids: CASSQSGLPDNEQFF. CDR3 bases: TGCGCCAGCAGCCAATCGGGGTTGCCCGACAATGAGCAGTTCTTC.

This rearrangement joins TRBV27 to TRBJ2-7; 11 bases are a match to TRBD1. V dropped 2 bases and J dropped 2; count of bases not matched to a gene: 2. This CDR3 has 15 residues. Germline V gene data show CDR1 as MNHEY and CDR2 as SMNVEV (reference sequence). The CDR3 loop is CASSLKGQGAYEQYF. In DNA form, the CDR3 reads TGTGCCAGCAGTTTAAAGGGACAGGGGGCCTACGAGCAGTACTTC.

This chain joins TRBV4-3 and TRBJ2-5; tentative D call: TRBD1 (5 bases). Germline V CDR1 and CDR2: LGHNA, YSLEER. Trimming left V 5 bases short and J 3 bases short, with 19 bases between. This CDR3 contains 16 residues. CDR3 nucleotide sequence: TGCGCCAGCAGCGAAGGGGCAGGCCTTATGGAAGAGACCCAGTACTTC. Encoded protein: CASSEGAGLMEETQYF.

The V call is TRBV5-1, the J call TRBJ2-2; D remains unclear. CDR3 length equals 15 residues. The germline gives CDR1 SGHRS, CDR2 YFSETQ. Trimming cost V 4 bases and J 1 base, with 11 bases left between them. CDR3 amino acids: CASSPNKMNTGELFF. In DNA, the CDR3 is TGCGCCAGCAGCCCAAACAAGATGAACACCGGGGAGCTGTTTTTT.

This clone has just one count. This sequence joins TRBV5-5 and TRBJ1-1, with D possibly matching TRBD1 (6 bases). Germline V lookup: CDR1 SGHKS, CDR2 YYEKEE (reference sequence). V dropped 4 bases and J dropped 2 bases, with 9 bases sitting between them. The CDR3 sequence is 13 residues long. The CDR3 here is CASSVQGNTEAFF. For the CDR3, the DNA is TGTGCCAGCAGCGTACAGGGCAACACTGAAGCTTTCTTT.

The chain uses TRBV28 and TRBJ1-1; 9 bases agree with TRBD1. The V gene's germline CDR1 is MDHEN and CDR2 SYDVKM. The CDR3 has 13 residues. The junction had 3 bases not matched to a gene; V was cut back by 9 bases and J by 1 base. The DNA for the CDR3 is TGTGCCAGTATGGACAGGGGGAACACTGAAGCTTTCTTT. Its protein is CASMDRGNTEAFF.

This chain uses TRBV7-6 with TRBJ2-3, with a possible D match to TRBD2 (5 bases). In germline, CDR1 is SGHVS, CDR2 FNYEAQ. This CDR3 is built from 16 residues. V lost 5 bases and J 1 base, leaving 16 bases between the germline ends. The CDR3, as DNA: TGTGCCAGCAGCCCCAGGCTCCAAGCGGGCACAGATACGCAGTATTTT. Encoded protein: CASSPRLQAGTDTQYF.

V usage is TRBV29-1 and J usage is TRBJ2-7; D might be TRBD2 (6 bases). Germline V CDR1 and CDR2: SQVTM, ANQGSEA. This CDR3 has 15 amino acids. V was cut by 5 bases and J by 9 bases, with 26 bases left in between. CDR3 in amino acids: CSVKTGDENYEGQYF. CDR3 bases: TGCAGCGTTAAGACGGGGGACGAGAACTACGAAGGGCAGTACTTC.

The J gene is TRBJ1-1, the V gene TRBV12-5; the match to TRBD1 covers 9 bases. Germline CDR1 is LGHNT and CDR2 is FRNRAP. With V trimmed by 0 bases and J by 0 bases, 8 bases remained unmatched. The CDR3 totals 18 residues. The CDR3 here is CASGLVLGQGHMNTEAFF. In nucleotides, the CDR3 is TGTGCTAGTGGTTTGGTATTGGGACAGGGACACATGAACACTGAAGCTTTCTTT. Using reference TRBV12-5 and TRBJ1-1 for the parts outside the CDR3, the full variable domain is DARVTQTPRHKVTEMGQEVTMRCQPILGHNTVFWYRQTMMQGLELLAYFRNRAPLDDSGMPKDRFSAEMPDATLATLKIQPSEPRDSAVYFCASGLVLGQGHMNTEAFFGQGTRLTVV.

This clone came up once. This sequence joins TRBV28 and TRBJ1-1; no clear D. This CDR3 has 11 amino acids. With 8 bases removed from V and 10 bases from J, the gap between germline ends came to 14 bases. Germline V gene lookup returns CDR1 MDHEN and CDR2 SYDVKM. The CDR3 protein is CASLEGKGAFF. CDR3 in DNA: TGTGCCAGCCTCGAGGGCAAAGGAGCTTTCTTT.